Reported below is one TCR beta chain. Its antigen remains unidentified. The data originate from a study of T cells in Graves' hyperthyroidism and ophthalmopathy. Whole-study results and caveats: Expanded thyroid clonotypes (above 0.001) were mostly also found in blood. From stable hyperthyroidism, ophthalmopathy was set apart by a 13 V-J model. With a median lead of around 5.9 months before onset, the model predicted ophthalmopathy.

Germline loops: CDR1 ENHRY, CDR2 SYGVKD. Trimming pared 3 bases from V and 6 bases from J, leaving 18 bases between. This CDR3 region has 16 residues. Hyperthyroidism of Graves' type that showed no ophthalmopathy progression within 18 months was stable. Amplification of TCR beta CDR3 regions used RNA as the template. The TCR CDR3 was amplified in a first-round RT-PCR using the HTBI primer set. One entry per CDR3 protein, called by TCRdb with MiXCR from the multiplex PCR reads. The repertoire holds some 600,000 distinct CDR3 sequences, with 46% as singletons. This TCR was sampled from a woman between 18 and 29 years old with Graves' hyperthyroidism. Sequencing was carried out using peripheral blood or thyroid tissue (not recorded which). This chain links TRBV10-3 with TRBJ1-3; D is possibly TRBD1 (6 bases). CDR3 amino acids: CAISEQATGLVNTIYF. For the CDR3, the DNA is TGTGCCATCAGTGAACAGGCGACAGGACTCGTAAACACCATATATTTT.